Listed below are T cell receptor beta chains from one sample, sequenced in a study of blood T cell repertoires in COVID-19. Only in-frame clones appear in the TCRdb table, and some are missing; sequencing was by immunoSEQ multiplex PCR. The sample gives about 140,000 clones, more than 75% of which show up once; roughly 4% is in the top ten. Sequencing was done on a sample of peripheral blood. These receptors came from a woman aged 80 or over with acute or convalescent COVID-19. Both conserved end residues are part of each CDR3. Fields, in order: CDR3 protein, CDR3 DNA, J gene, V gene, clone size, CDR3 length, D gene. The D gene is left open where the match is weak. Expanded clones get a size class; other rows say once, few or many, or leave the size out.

CASSSTRTHTNTGELFF | TGTGCCAGCAGCTCAACCCGGACACATACGAACACCGGGGAGCTGTTTTTT | TRBJ2-2 | TRBV7-9 | few | 17 | .
CASSFSQAGPQHF | TGTGCCAGCAGTTTTTCCCAAGCCGGGCCCCAGCATTTT | TRBJ1-5 | TRBV28 | . | 13 | .
CASGQGWNTEAFF | TGCGCCAGTGGACAGGGGTGGAACACTGAAGCTTTCTTT | TRBJ1-1 | TRBV5-1 | . | 13 | TRBD1
CSASSSGGILSTDTQYF | TGCAGTGCTAGTTCCAGCGGGGGTATACTTAGCACAGATACGCAGTATTTT | TRBJ2-3 | TRBV20-1 | . | 17 | TRBD2
CASSPRTRQPINTEAFF | TGTGCCAGCAGTCCGAGGACCCGACAGCCAATAAACACTGAAGCTTTCTTT | TRBJ1-1 | TRBV28 | . | 17 | .
CASSRGQVNEKLFF | TGTGCCAGCAGTCGAGGACAAGTTAATGAAAAACTGTTTTTT | TRBJ1-4 | TRBV2 | . | 14 | .
CASSSSTGVGYTF | TGTGCCAGCAGTTCGTCCACAGGGGTCGGCTACACCTTC | TRBJ1-2 | TRBV28 | . | 13 | TRBD1
CASSLEPGQGNEKLFF | TGTGCCAGCAGTTTAGAACCGGGACAGGGTAATGAAAAACTGTTTTTT | TRBJ1-4 | TRBV28 | . | 16 | TRBD1
CASSSSGDTEAFF | TGTGCCAGCAGCTCTAGTGGAGACACTGAAGCTTTCTTT | TRBJ1-1 | TRBV11-2 | . | 13 | .
CASSLASAGTEAFF | TGTGCCAGCAGCTTAGCGAGCGCGGGCACTGAAGCTTTCTTT | TRBJ1-1 | TRBV7-9 | . | 14 | .
CASSQVNNNSPLHF | TGTGCCAGCAGCCAAGTTAATAATAATTCACCCCTCCACTTT | TRBJ1-6 | TRBV3-1/TRBV3-2 | . | 14 | .
CATSDSTGLIGELFF | TGTGCCACCAGTGACTCGACAGGTCTTATCGGGGAGCTGTTTTTT | TRBJ2-2 | TRBV24-1 | . | 15 | .
CASKGQMHTEAFF | TGTGCCAGCAAGGGGCAGATGCACACTGAAGCTTTCTTT | TRBJ1-1 | TRBV2 | . | 13 | .
CATSRRSGGAIYEQFF | TGTGCCACCAGCAGGCGAAGCGGGGGGGCCATATATGAGCAGTTCTTC | TRBJ2-1 | TRBV15 | . | 16 | TRBD2
CASSPRRSEDTQYF | TGTGCCAGTAGTCCCCGGCGAAGCGAAGATACGCAGTATTTT | TRBJ2-3 | TRBV19 | . | 14 | .
CASSPRGGAYSYNEQFF | TGCGCCAGCAGCCCTAGAGGGGGGGCTTACTCCTACAATGAGCAGTTCTTC | TRBJ2-1 | TRBV5-1 | once | 17 | .
CASREGETAGAYEQYF | TGTGCCAGCCGGGAGGGGGAGACAGCGGGAGCCTACGAGCAGTACTTC | TRBJ2-7 | TRBV5-8 | . | 16 | TRBD2
CAISETVYNEQFF | TGTGCCATCAGCGAAACAGTGTACAATGAGCAGTTCTTC | TRBJ2-1 | TRBV10-3 | . | 13 | .
CASSVNRANSPLHF | TGCGCCAGCAGTGTCAACAGGGCGAATTCACCCCTCCACTTT | TRBJ1-6 | TRBV10-1 | . | 14 | .
CASSHPGVAGIYEQYF | TGCGCCAGCAGCCACCCCGGGGTAGCGGGGATCTACGAGCAGTACTTC | TRBJ2-7 | TRBV4-1 | . | 16 | TRBD2
CATSDGTANNQPQHF | TGTGCCACCAGTGATGGGACAGCAAACAATCAGCCCCAGCATTTT | TRBJ1-5 | TRBV24-1 | . | 15 | TRBD1
CSASHGTRSVEQFF | TGCAGTGCTAGTCACGGGACTAGGTCTGTTGAGCAGTTCTTC | TRBJ2-1 | TRBV20-1 | . | 14 | TRBD2
CASSEGAEQYF | TGTGCCAGCAGTGAAGGGGCCGAGCAGTACTTC | TRBJ2-7 | TRBV6-1 | few | 11 | .
CASSHRTSGAPNEQFF | TGCGCCAGCAGCCACCGGACTAGCGGGGCTCCCAATGAGCAGTTCTTC | TRBJ2-1 | TRBV4-1 | . | 16 | TRBD2
CASSPQGTYGYTF | TGTGCCAGCAGCCCACAGGGAACCTATGGCTACACCTTC | TRBJ1-2 | TRBV3-1/TRBV3-2 | . | 13 | .